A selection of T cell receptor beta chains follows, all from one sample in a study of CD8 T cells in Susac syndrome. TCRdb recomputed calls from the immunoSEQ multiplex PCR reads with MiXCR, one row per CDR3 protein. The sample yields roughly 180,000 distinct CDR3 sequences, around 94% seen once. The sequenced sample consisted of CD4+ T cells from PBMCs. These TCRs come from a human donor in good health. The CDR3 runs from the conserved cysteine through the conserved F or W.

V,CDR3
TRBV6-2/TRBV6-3,CASSSPSGGIHTQYF
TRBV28,CASTTSSHGYEQYF
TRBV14,CASSRTGALGEQYF
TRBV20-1,CSARVGRDYEQYF
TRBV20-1,CSARDLGQPNTEAFF
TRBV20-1,CSASPGQGVRQPQHF
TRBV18,CASSLDRGSNQPQHF
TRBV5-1,CASSLAGTDEQYF
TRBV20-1,CSARSGANYGYTF
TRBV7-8,CASSWDTNTGELFF
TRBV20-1,CSAVRGRTDTQYF
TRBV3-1,CASSQTANYGYTF
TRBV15,CATSRDSVPGELFF
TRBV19,CASTGTSYNEQFF
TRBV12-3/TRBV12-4,CASSPDRGTEAFF
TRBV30,CAWDGQGGTEAFF
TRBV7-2,CASSGGTSRTDTQYF
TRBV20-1,CRGNRGHEQYF
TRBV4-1,CASSQDPRDYYEQYF
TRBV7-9,CASSLAHGPDRYNEQFF
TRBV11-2,CASSLRRNNEQFF
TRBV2,CASSDLGISYEQYF
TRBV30,CAWSGPVVGTDTQYF
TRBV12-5,CASGLGEDRAF
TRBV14,CASSQDGASSYEQYF
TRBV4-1,CASSQVGLGGPETQYF
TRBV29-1,CSVNRDERAFF
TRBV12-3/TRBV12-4,CASSFRGAGYNEQFF
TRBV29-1,CSVEEGRGGSYNEQFF
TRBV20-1,CSARDVRVTDTQYF
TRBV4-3,CASSQDVHPDTQYF
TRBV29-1,CSVETGSTYEQYF
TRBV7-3,CASSSPAGFGTGELFF
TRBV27,CASRGGNYGYTF
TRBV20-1,CSATFTGGRYEQFF
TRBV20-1,CSARDLVGRGETQYF
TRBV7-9,CASRLQQGPYEQYF
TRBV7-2,CASSGLGGTGMTEAFF
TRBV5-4,CASSLDSATEAFF
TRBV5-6,CASSLNLLEQYF
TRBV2,CASRTVGTWQYF
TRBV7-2,CASSSRAGDQPQHF
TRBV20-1,CSAPGGSYNSPLHF
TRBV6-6,CASSSGTGYNSPLHF
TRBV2,CASSELGGSPLHF
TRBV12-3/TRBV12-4,CASSPGHNNYGYTF
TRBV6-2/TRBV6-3,CASRPGQGASYEQYF
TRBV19,CASSAPQGRNTEAFF
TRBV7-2,CASSSDRPYNEQFF
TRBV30,CAWSSRAAGGTDTQYF
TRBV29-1,CSVLQGGNQPQHF
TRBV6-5,CASSTDRGRETQYF
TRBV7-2,CASSLMGGGQDTQYF
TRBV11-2,CASSLARIGNSPLHF